The 10 T cell receptor beta chains below were found in one sample sequenced in a study of blood T cell repertoires in COVID-19 (TCRdb year 2020). Library creation used the immunoSEQ multiplex PCR assay. As stored in TCRdb, this immuneACCESS dataset retains in-frame rearrangements with V and J assigned. A fraction of the clones does not appear; measured against another copy, unresolved V genes explain less than half of the discrepancy, and the remainder lacks a known reason. The sample table contains about 33,000 clones; only one count was recorded for roughly nine tenths of them. Over 20% of the sample is taken by the ten largest. What was sequenced was peripheral blood. The receptors derive from an elderly woman with active or convalescent COVID-19.

A word on this clone: This sample also contains other DNA sequences that code for the same CDR3. The chain combines TRBV9 with TRBJ2-5; 9 bases are a match to TRBD2. V was clipped by 0 bases and J by 3 bases; unmatched bases: 3. The CDR3 has 15 residues. Germline CDR1 is SGDLS and CDR2 is YYNGEE. CDR3 DNA: TGTGCCAGCAGCGTAGAAGCGGGGGGAAAAGAGACCCAGTACTTC. It is translated as CASSVEAGGKETQYF.

This clone was observed once. The rearrangement uses TRBV7-2 and TRBJ1-5; D is possibly TRBD1 (6 bases). Germline V gives CDR1 SGHTA, CDR2 FQGNSA. Trimming shortened V by 2 bases and J by 8 bases, and 10 bases separated the two germline ends. This CDR3 is 13 amino acids long. DNA for the CDR3: TGTGCCAGCAGCTTATGGGGGCTGGAGCCCCAGCATTTT. This codes for CASSLWGLEPQHF.

This clone was seen a single time. V and J are TRBV2 and TRBJ2-7; 10 bases line up with TRBD2. This CDR3 has 15 amino acids. The V segment lost 7 bases and the J segment 2 bases; nucleotides outside the gene matches: 8. Germline V lookup: CDR1 SNHLY, CDR2 FYNNEI. The CDR3 DNA reads as TGTGCCAGCAAATGGGTTAGCGGGGGGACCTACGAGCAGTACTTC. It encodes CASKWVSGGTYEQYF.

This sequence joins TRBV12-5 and TRBJ1-1; 11 bases align to TRBD1. Trimming at V came to 4 bases and at J to 4 bases, leaving 8 bases not matched to a gene. The CDR3 spans 16 residues. CDR1 and CDR2 (germline): LGHNT, FRNRAP. CDR3 sequence: CASGSLQGQGGTEAFF. CDR3 coding DNA: TGTGCTAGTGGTTCGTTACAGGGACAGGGGGGCACTGAAGCTTTCTTT.

CDR3 sequence: CASSLGWGLSYGYTF. The CDR3 DNA reads TGCGCCAGCAGCTTGGGGTGGGGGCTGTCCTATGGCTACACCTTC. The V call is TRBV5-1, the J call TRBJ1-2, with a tentative D call TRBD1 (6 bases). Germline V gene sequence: CDR1 SGHRS, CDR2 YFSETQ. V was trimmed by 0 bases and J by 4 bases, leaving 13 bases between them. CDR3 length: 15 residues.

The chain carries TRBV27 and TRBJ1-6, with 7 bases lining up with TRBD1. Germline trimming cut 3 bases from V and 13 bases from J; bases unmatched to any gene: 9. Germline lookup yields CDR1 MNHEY and CDR2 SMNVEV (reference sequence). The CDR3 length is 14 residues. The CDR3, as DNA: TGTGCCAGCAGTTTCGGACAGGCACCTGTGCCCCTCCACTTT. It specifies CASSFGQAPVPLHF.

This clone was detected a few times. The genes are TRBV6-2 or TRBV6-3 and TRBJ2-2; D might be TRBD1 (5 bases). Germline CDR1 and CDR2: MNHEY and SVGEGT. This CDR3 has 18 amino acids. Trimming shortened V by 0 bases and J by 4 bases, and 18 bases separated the two germline ends. CDR3 nucleotide sequence: TGTGCCAGCAGTTACTCGGGTTTGTTGGCAGGGCGCACCGGGGAGCTGTTTTTT. Protein sequence: CASSYSGLLAGRTGELFF.

V usage is TRBV19 and J usage is TRBJ1-2; no definite D call. Germline values: CDR1 LNHDA, CDR2 SQIVND (reference sequence). This CDR3 spans 15 amino acids. The ends were cut back, 3 bases at V and 5 bases at J, with 16 bases in the middle. CDR3 sequence reads: CASSIYRGTAYGYTF. In DNA, the CDR3 is TGTGCCAGTAGTATTTATCGGGGAACGGCGTATGGCTACACCTTC.

This clone was seen a single time. The chain is built from TRBV2 and TRBJ1-4, with 7 bases lining up with TRBD1. The CDR3 is 14 amino acids. V trimming: 8 bases; J trimming: 5 bases; junction bases outside the gene matches: 8. Germline V lookup: CDR1 SNHLY, CDR2 FYNNEI. The CDR3 loop reads CASGVDRINEKLFF. The CDR3 coding sequence is TGTGCCAGCGGGGTGGACAGGATAAATGAAAAACTGTTTTTT.

V gene TRBV30 combines with J gene TRBJ1-3; D gene uncertain. V was shortened by 0 bases and J by 8 bases, with 11 bases between the two germline ends. Germline values: CDR1 GTSNPN, CDR2 SVGIG (reference sequence). This CDR3 comprises 13 residues. CDR3 nucleotides: TGTGCCTGGAGTGTACTTGGAGTGGACACCATATATTTT. It encodes CAWSVLGVDTIYF.